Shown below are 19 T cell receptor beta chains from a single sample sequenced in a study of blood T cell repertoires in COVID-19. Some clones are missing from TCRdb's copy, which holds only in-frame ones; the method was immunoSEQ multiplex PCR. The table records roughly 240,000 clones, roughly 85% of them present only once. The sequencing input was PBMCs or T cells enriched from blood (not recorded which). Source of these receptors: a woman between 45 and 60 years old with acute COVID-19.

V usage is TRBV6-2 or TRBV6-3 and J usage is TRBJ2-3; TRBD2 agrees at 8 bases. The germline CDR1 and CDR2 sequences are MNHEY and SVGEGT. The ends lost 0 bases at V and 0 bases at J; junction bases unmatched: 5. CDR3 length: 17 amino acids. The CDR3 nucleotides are TGTGCCAGCAGTTACTCTAGCGGGGCTGTTAGCACAGATACGCAGTATTTT. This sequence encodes CASSYSSGAVSTDTQYF.

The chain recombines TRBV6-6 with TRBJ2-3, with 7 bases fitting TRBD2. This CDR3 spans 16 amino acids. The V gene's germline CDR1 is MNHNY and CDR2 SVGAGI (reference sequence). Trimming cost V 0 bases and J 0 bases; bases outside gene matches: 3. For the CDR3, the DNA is TGTGCCAGCAGTTACTCGACGCGGGGGAGCACAGATACGCAGTATTTT. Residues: CASSYSTRGSTDTQYF.

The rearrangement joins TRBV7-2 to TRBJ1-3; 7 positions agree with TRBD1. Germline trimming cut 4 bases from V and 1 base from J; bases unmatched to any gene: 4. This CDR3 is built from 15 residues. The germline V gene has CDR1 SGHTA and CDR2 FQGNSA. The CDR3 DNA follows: TGTGCCAGCAGCTCCCTGGGACAGTCTGGAAACACCATATATTTT. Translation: CASSSLGQSGNTIYF.

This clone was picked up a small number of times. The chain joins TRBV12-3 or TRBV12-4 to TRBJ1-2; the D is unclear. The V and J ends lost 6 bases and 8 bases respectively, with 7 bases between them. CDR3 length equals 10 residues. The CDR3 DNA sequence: TGTGCCAGCAGGGGCGGGGGCTACACCTTC. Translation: CASRGGGYTF.

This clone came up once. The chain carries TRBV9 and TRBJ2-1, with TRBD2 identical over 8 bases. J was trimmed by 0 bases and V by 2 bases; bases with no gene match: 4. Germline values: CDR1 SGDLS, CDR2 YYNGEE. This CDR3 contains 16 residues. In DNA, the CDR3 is TGTGCCAGCAGCGTCAGCGGGGGTTTCTCCTACAATGAGCAGTTCTTC. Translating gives CASSVSGGFSYNEQFF.

The CDR3 protein is CASSIVTGRYTEAFF. The CDR3 bases are TGTGCCAGTAGTATAGTGACAGGAAGGTACACTGAAGCTTTCTTT. J is TRBJ1-1 and V is TRBV19, with a weak D call TRBD1 (6 bases). CDR1 and CDR2 (germline): LNHDA, SQIVND (reference sequence). The CDR3 extends over 15 amino acids. Trimming shortened V by 1 base and J by 3 bases, and 12 bases separated the two germline ends.

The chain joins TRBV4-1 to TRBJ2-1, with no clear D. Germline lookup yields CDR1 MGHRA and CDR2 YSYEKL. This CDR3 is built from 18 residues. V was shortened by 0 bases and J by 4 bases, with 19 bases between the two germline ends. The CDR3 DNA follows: TGCGCCAGCAGCCAAGATGGATCAAACATGCGACTTTACAATGAGCAGTTCTTC. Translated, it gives CASSQDGSNMRLYNEQFF.

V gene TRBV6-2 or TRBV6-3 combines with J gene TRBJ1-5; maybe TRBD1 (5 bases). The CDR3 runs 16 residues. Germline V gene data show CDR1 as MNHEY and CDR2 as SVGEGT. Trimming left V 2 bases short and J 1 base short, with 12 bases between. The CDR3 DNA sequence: TGTGCCAGCAGTTACGGGGCAGGATGGAGCAATCAGCCCCAGCATTTT. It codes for CASSYGAGWSNQPQHF.

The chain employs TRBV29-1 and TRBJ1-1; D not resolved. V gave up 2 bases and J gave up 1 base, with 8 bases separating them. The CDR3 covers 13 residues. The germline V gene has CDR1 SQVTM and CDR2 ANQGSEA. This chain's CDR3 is CSVETYKNTEAFF. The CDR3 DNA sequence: TGCAGCGTTGAAACATACAAGAACACTGAAGCTTTCTTT.

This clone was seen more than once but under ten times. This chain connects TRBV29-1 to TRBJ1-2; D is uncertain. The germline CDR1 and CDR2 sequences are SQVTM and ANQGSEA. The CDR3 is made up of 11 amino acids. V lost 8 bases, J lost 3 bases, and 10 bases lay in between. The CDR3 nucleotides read TGCAGCCTAGCGGATTACTATGGCTACACCTTC. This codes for CSLADYYGYTF.

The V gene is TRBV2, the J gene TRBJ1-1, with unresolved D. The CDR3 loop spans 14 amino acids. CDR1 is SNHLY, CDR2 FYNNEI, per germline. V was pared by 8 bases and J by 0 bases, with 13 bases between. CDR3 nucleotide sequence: TGTGCCAGCCTTCGAGAGGTTATGAACACTGAAGCTTTCTTT. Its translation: CASLREVMNTEAFF.

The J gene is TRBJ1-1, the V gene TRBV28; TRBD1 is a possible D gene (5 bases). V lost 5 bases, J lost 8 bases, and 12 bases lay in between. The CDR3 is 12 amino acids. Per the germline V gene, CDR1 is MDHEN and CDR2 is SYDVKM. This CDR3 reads CASSIPGGEAFF. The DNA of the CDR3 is TGTGCCAGCAGTATACCGGGGGGGGAAGCTTTCTTT.

In nucleotides, the CDR3 is TGTGCCAGCAGCTTGGGCGGGGGGCTTCAAAACATTCAGTACTTC. Residues: CASSLGGGLQNIQYF. The J gene is TRBJ2-4, the V gene TRBV5-4, with 8 bases identical to TRBD2. This CDR3 has 15 amino acids. Trimming at V came to 0 bases and at J to 5 bases, leaving 4 bases not matched to a gene. Per the germline V gene, CDR1 is SGHNT and CDR2 is YYREEE (reference sequence).

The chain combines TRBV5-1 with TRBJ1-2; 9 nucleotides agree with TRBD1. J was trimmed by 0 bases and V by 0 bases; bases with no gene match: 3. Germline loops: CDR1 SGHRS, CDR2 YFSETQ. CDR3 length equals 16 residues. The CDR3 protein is CASSLDRGPSNYGYTF. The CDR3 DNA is TGCGCCAGCAGCTTGGACAGGGGGCCTTCTAACTATGGCTACACCTTC.

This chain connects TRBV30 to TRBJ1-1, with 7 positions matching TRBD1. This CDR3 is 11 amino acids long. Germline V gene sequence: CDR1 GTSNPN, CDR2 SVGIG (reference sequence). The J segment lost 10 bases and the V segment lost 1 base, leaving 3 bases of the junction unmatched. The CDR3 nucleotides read TGTGCCTGGAGTGCAAACAGGGGAGCTTTCTTT. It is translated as CAWSANRGAFF.

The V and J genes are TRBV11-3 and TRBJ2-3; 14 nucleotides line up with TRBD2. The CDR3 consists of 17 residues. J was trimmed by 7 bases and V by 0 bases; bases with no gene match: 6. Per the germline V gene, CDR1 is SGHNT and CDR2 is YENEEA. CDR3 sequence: CASSLEGTSGGVYTQYF. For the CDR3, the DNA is TGTGCCAGCAGCTTAGAAGGGACTAGCGGGGGAGTCTATACGCAGTATTTT.

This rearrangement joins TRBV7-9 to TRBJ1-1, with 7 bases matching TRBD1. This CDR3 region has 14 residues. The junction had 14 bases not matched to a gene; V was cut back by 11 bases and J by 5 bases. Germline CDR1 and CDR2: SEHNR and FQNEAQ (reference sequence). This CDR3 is CAAGTNRGGTEAFF. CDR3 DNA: TGTGCCGCTGGGACCAACAGGGGTGGGACTGAAGCTTTCTTT. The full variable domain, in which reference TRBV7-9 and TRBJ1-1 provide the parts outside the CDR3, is DTGVSQNPRHKITKRGQNVTFRCDPISEHNRLYWYRQTLGQGPEFLTYFQNEAQLEKSRLLSDRFSAERPKGSFSTLEIQRTEQGDSAMYLCAAGTNRGGTEAFFGQGTRLTVV.

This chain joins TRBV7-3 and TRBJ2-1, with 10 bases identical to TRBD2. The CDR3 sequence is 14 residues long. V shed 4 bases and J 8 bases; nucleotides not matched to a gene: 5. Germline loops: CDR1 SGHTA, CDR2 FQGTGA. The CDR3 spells CASSSAGGLDEQFF. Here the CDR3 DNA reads TGTGCCAGCAGCTCAGCGGGGGGGCTCGATGAGCAGTTCTTC.

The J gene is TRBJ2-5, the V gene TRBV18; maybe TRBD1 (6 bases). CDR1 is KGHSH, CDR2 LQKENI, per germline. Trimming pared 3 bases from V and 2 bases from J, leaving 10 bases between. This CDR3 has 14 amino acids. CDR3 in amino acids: CASSPDSRQETQYF. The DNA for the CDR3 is TGTGCCAGCTCACCGGACAGTCGACAAGAGACCCAGTACTTC.